A selection of T cell receptor beta chains follows, all from one sample in a study of neurological immune-mediated disorders. Via MiXCR, TCRdb re-called the 5' RACE reads, giving one row per CDR3 protein. Among roughly 60,000 distinct CDR3 sequences listed, about 3.7% were seen once. Sequenced: PBMCs. These receptors came from a woman in her forties or fifties with multiple sclerosis. Each CDR3 is given with its conserved first and last residue. D genes are given only for firm matches. A row's size may be missing; if present it is once, few, many or a size class.

j_gene | abundance | d_gene | v_gene | CDR3nt | CDR3aa
TRBJ1-5 | many | TRBD1 | TRBV5-1 | TGCGCCAGCAGCTGGGGGACAGGGGGTGGCAATCAGCCCCAGCATTTT | CASSWGTGGGNQPQHF
TRBJ2-5 | many | TRBD1 | TRBV24-1 | TGTGCCACCAGTGACTACCGGGACAGGGTAGGGGCCCAGTACTTC | CATSDYRDRVGAQYF
TRBJ1-2 | many | TRBD1 | TRBV20-1 | TGCAGTGCTAGAGCTTGGACAGGGGGCTTCGGCTACACCTTC | CSARAWTGGFGYTF
TRBJ1-2 | many | . | TRBV6-1 | TGTGCCAGCAGTGAAGGAGGTTATGCCTATGGCTACACCTTC | CASSEGGYAYGYTF
TRBJ1-2 | many | . | TRBV7-2 | TGTGCCAGCAGCTCGACTAACTATGGCTACACCTTC | CASSSTNYGYTF
TRBJ2-7 | few | TRBD2 | TRBV11-3 | TGTGCCAGCAGCTTTGTGACTAGCGGGAGTTACGAGCAGTACTTC | CASSFVTSGSYEQYF
TRBJ2-2 | many | . | TRBV20-1 | TGCAGTGCTAGAGTTACCCTCGGCGGGGAGCTGTTTTTT | CSARVTLGGELFF
TRBJ1-1 | medium-sized | . | TRBV21-1 | TGTGCCAGCACCACTTACTCGGGACAGTCCCCTGAAGCTTTCTTT | CASTTYSGQSPEAFF
TRBJ2-2 | many | . | TRBV9 | TGTGCCAGCAGCGTAGAGGGGACTCGTTATGCCAAGCTGTTTTTT | CASSVEGTRYAKLFF
TRBJ1-3 | many | . | TRBV20-1 | TGCAGTGCTAGAGATCGCTACCGGATCGCCTCCTCTGGAAACACCATATATTTT | CSARDRYRIASSGNTIYF
TRBJ2-6 | . | TRBD2 | TRBV6-5 | TGTGCCAGCAGGGCTAGCGGGGTATCTGGGGCCAACGTCCTGACTTTC | CASRASGVSGANVLTF
TRBJ1-4 | many | . | TRBV10-3 | TGTGCCATCAGTGAATCTAGGAATGAAAAACTGTTTTTT | CAISESRNEKLFF
TRBJ2-1 | many | TRBD2 | TRBV5-6 | TGTGCCAGCAGCCTAGGGACTAGCGGGGCATACAGACAGTTCTTC | CASSLGTSGAYRQFF
TRBJ1-1 | many | TRBD1 | TRBV7-2 | TGTGCCAGCAGCTTAGCGCGAGGACAGGGGGCTAGGGAAGCTTTCTTT | CASSLARGQGAREAFF
TRBJ2-1 | many | TRBD2 | TRBV6-6 | TGTGCCAGCAGTCCCTCTAGCGGGGGGAAGAATGAGCAGTTCTTC | CASSPSSGGKNEQFF
TRBJ2-2 | many | . | TRBV5-1 | TGCGCCAGCAGCTTGGAGGTCAGGAACACCGGGGAGCTGTTTTTT | CASSLEVRNTGELFF
TRBJ1-2 | many | . | TRBV20-1 | TGCAGTGCGCCCCTTAGGAGTTACAGTTTAAACTATGGCTACACCTTC | CSAPLRSYSLNYGYTF
TRBJ2-7 | . | TRBD2 | TRBV6-5 | TGTGCCAGCAGCGAGGCGGGGGGGGACTACGAGCAGTACTTC | CASSEAGGDYEQYF
TRBJ2-1 | many | . | TRBV7-8 | TGTGCCAGCAGTCGCGTAGGAGCGGCCTACTACAATGAGCAGTTCTTC | CASSRVGAAYYNEQFF
TRBJ2-1 | many | . | TRBV29-1 | TGCAGTTATCGACCCTACAATGAGCAGTTCTTC | CSYRPYNEQFF
TRBJ2-3 | many | . | TRBV7-6 | TGTGCCAGCAGCTTTAAGGGGTCGGGACTTCACGGAGATACGCAGTATTTT | CASSFKGSGLHGDTQYF
TRBJ1-6 | . | . | TRBV4-2 | TGTGCCAGCAGCCAAGAAAGGGCGGCTGGAGGCGGTAATTCACCCCTCCACTTT | CASSQERAAGGGNSPLHF
TRBJ1-2 | many | TRBD1 | TRBV5-1 | TGCGCCAGCAGCCCTTACGGACAGGGGGATGGCTACACCTTC | CASSPYGQGDGYTF
TRBJ2-7 | many | TRBD1 | TRBV7-9 | TGTGCCAGCAGCTTAGGGGGACAGGGCGGCGAGAAGTACTTC | CASSLGGQGGEKYF
TRBJ2-1 | few | TRBD2 | TRBV7-3 | TGTGCCAGCAGCGGAGCGGGGAACGAGCAGTTCTTC | CASSGAGNEQFF
TRBJ1-2 | many | . | TRBV7-2 | TGTGCCAGCAGGGACAGACGCTATGGCTACACCTTC | CASRDRRYGYTF
TRBJ2-1 | many | . | TRBV19 | TGTGCCAGTAGTATGTCAAATGAGCAGTTCTTC | CASSMSNEQFF
TRBJ2-2 | many | . | TRBV7-3 | TGTGCCAGCAGCGAGGGACTCTCGAACACCGGGGAGCTGTTTTTT | CASSEGLSNTGELFF
TRBJ2-1 | many | . | TRBV5-6 | TGTGCCAGCAGCTCCGGGACTTGGGGTCCCAATGAGCAGTTCTTC | CASSSGTWGPNEQFF
TRBJ1-1 | . | . | TRBV5-6 | TGTGCCAGCAGCGCGGAAAGGAACACTGAAGCTTTCTTT | CASSAERNTEAFF
TRBJ2-5 | many | . | TRBV20-1 | TGCAGTGCAAGGTCGGAGGAGACCCAGTACTTC | CSARSEETQYF
TRBJ2-3 | many | . | TRBV20-1 | TGCAGTGCTAGGGGCCCAGTCCCGACAGGCACAGATACGCAGTATTTT | CSARGPVPTGTDTQYF
TRBJ2-3 | . | TRBD2 | TRBV9 | TGTGCCAGCAGCGTGGGACTAGCGGTGAACACAGATACGCAGTATTTT | CASSVGLAVNTDTQYF
TRBJ2-2 | many | . | TRBV9 | TGTGCCAGCAGCGCCGGGACTCCCCCTGGCACCGGGGAGCTGTTTTTT | CASSAGTPPGTGELFF
TRBJ2-1 | many | . | TRBV7-3 | TGTGCCAGCAGCTTAGGGAGGACTACCTCCTACAATGAGCAGTTCTTC | CASSLGRTTSYNEQFF
TRBJ2-3 | . | . | TRBV20-1 | TGCAGTGCATGGACCCCCATAGGGACAGATACGCAGTATTTT | CSAWTPIGTDTQYF
TRBJ2-7 | many | . | TRBV3-1 | TGTGCCAGCAGCCAGGACGAAAACTACGAGCAGTACTTC | CASSQDENYEQYF
TRBJ1-2 | many | TRBD1 | TRBV5-1 | TGCGCCAGCAGCTTGGAACCCGGGACAGGGGCGGGATATGGCTACACCTTC | CASSLEPGTGAGYGYTF
TRBJ1-1 | many | . | TRBV7-2 | TGTGCCAGCAGCTACGGGCCTGGCAGGTTTACTGAAGCTTTCTTT | CASSYGPGRFTEAFF
TRBJ2-1 | many | . | TRBV7-9 | TGTGCCAGCAGCTTAGAAGGTGGTCCGAGGCCTAAGATCTTC | CASSLEGGPRPKIF
TRBJ2-7 | many | . | TRBV7-2 | TGTGCCAGCAGCTTGGATCGGCTAACCTACGAGCAGTACTTC | CASSLDRLTYEQYF